This T cell receptor beta chain originates from a study of breast tumors, draining lymph nodes, adjacent tissues. MiXCR, applied by TCRdb to the multiplex PCR reads, yields one record per CDR3 protein. Of over 150,000 distinct CDR3 sequences in the sample, around a third were seen once. This CDR3 has 13 residues. V dropped 3 bases and J dropped 3 bases, with 8 bases sitting between them. CDR1 is PRHDT, CDR2 FYEKMQ, per germline (reference sequence). The lymph nodes were axillary draining lymph nodes from breast cancer patients. This clonotype was detected ten times or more. The chain is built from TRBV13 and TRBJ2-5, with D hard to call. This sequence was found in a female donor with breast cancer. Some clones in this sample may be carry-over from other donors' samples. The source material was axillary lymph node tissue. The DNA for the CDR3 is TGTGCCAGCAGCTTGGGCCGTAAAGAGACCCAGTACTTC. This encodes CASSLGRKETQYF. The variable domain in full, completed from reference TRBV13 and TRBJ2-5, reads AAGVIQSPRHLIKEKRETATLKCYPIPRHDTVYWYQQGPGQDPQFLISFYEKMQSDKGSIPDRFSAQQFSDYHSELNMSSLELGDSALYFCASSLGRKETQYFGPGTRLLVL.